The present TCR beta chain was sequenced within a study of blood T cell repertoires in COVID-19. Study as a whole: Acute and convalescent COVID-19 samples came from the United States, Italy and Spain. In each case, the material was cDNA or gDNA derived from T cells, B-cell-depleted T cells, or PBMCs.

How the authors handled the data: Reference gene primer amplification yielded estimated nucleated cell counts. This table comes from immunoSEQ multiplex PCR, and its TCRdb copy is limited to in-frame clones, with some not included. Clone size and the V and J calls come from that table; the DNA yielded D and trimming. This table has tens of thousands of clones, roughly 80% appearing once. The CDR3 consists of 15 residues. After removal of 5 bases from V and 3 bases from J, the junction contained 7 bases not matched to a gene. Germline CDR1 is PRHDT and CDR2 is FYEKMQ (reference sequence). Sequenced input: peripheral blood. The V gene is TRBV13, the J gene TRBJ2-3, with 8 bases aligning to TRBD2. The sequence was collected from a human donor in a cohort sampled during active COVID-19. CDR3 sequence reads: CASSPTGGETDTQYF. CDR3 nucleotides: TGTGCCAGCAGCCCTACGGGGGGGGAAACAGATACGCAGTATTTT.